The clone carrying this TCR beta chain occurred a few times. Repertoires were generated with immunoSEQ multiplex PCR, while TCRdb's copy carries only in-frame clones and drops some. The sample records 150,000 or so clones, roughly 84% being singletons. The data originate from a study of blood T cell repertoires in COVID-19. Study as a whole: PBMCs, B-cell-depleted T cells, or T cells were the source of the cDNA or gDNA that made up the material.

The CDR3 has 15 amino acids. V lost 7 bases and J lost 0, with 13 bases in between. CDR1 is LNHDA, CDR2 SQIVND, per germline (reference sequence). The V call is TRBV19, the J call TRBJ1-3; D call uncertain. This clonotype originated in a woman aged 55-75 years with COVID-19, enrolled during active disease. The specimen was peripheral blood. The CDR3 sequence: CASTSTTSSGNTIYF. In nucleotides, the CDR3 is TGTGCCAGTACCTCGACTACGAGCTCTGGAAACACCATATATTTT.